The following is a T cell receptor beta chain sequence with its context. The antigen is unknown. With the ViraFEST assay, the study expanded antigen-specific CD4+ T cells using viral peptide pools, then sequenced them. Subsequent to a culture period of nine to ten days, CD4+ T cells were isolated. Vaccine recipients, nucleocapsid antibody negative, had no prior SARS-CoV-2 infection. The data stem from a study of vaccination effects on CD4 cells after COVID-19. Whole-study context: Participants completed two doses of the BNT162b2 or mRNA-1273 vaccine.

Some clones are missing from TCRdb's copy, which holds only in-frame ones; the method was immunoSEQ multiplex PCR. The sample has 50,000 or so clones; 80% are singletons. Study results and limitations: Marked clonal contraction of both clone types appeared late after vaccination.

The CDR3 is 13 amino acids. The trim removed 11 bases at V and 2 bases at J, leaving 3 bases unmatched. Looked up from germline, CDR1 is MNHEY and CDR2 is SVGAGI. This clonotype was sampled from a human donor who received a COVID-19 vaccine. The rearrangement joins TRBV6-5 to TRBJ2-5; 12 nucleotides line up with TRBD2. Sequencing was performed on CD4+ T cells from PBMCs cultured with HCoV-229E spike peptides, taken before COVID-19 vaccination. In nucleotides, the CDR3 is TGTGCCGTCCTAGCGGGGGGGCAAGAGACCCAGTACTTC. Amino acids: CAVLAGGQETQYF.